The following is a T cell receptor beta chain sequence with its context. No antigen is known for it. CDR3 length: 16 residues. Germline V gives CDR1 SGHRS, CDR2 YFSETQ. V dropped 1 base and J dropped 1; count of bases not matched to a gene: 7. The data were obtained in a study of T cells in Graves' hyperthyroidism and ophthalmopathy. The TCR beta CDR3 regions underwent amplification using RNA transcripts as the source. The HTBI primer set was used in a first-round RT-PCR of the TCR CDR3. TCRdb analysed the multiplex PCR reads with MiXCR anew, one entry per CDR3 protein. Of roughly 700,000 distinct CDR3 sequences in the sample, 12% to 15% were seen once. Study-wide points: Most thyroid clonotypes that were expanded above 0.001 also turned up in blood.

Graves' hyperthyroidism is called stable when ophthalmopathy does not progress within 18 months. The source is a woman younger than 30 with Graves' hyperthyroidism. Sequenced: blood. The chain carries TRBV5-1 and TRBJ2-5; 7 nucleotides align to TRBD2. In DNA form, the CDR3 reads TGCGCCAGCAGCTTGAACCCTAGCGGCCGCCAAGAGACCCAGTACTTC. Its translation is CASSLNPSGRQETQYF.